This TCR beta chain was captured by sequencing in a study of early T cells in non-severe SARS-CoV-2 infection. This CDR3 contains 15 residues. Trimming shortened V by 5 bases and J by 6 bases, and 17 bases separated the two germline ends. Germline V CDR1 and CDR2: MDHEN, SYDVKM. TCRdb used MiXCR to reprocess the 5' RACE reads, holding one entry per CDR3 protein. The table includes 90,000 or so distinct CDR3 sequences, under 15% detected once. The table lists this clonotype with many counts. Sequencing used whole blood. The gene calls are TRBV28 and TRBJ2-1; D may be TRBD1 (6 bases). This clonotype was obtained from an adult who was a healthcare worker with PCR-confirmed SARS-CoV-2 infection or an uninfected control (not recorded which). The CDR3 spells CASSLTTGRVNEQFF. The CDR3, as DNA: TGTGCCAGCAGTCTGACAACAGGGCGGGTCAATGAGCAGTTCTTC.